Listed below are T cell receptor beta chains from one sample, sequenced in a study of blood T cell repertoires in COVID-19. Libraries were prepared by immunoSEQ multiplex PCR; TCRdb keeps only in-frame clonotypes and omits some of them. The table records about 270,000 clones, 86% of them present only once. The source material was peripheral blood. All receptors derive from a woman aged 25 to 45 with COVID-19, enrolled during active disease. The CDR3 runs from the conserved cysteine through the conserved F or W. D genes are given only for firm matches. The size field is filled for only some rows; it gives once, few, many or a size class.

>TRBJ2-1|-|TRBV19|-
CASSISASSYNEQFF
TGTGCCAGTAGTATTAGCGCGAGCTCCTACAATGAGCAGTTCTTC
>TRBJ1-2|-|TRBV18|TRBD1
CASSSTGDYGYTF
TGTGCCAGCTCATCTACAGGGGACTATGGCTACACCTTC
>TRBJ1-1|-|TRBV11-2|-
CASSSYRDLNTEAFF
TGTGCCAGCAGCTCCTACAGGGATCTGAACACTGAAGCTTTCTTT
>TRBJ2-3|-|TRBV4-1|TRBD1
CASSQESMPRGQPNTQYF
TGCGCCAGCAGCCAAGAATCTATGCCGAGGGGGCAACCCAATACGCAGTATTTT
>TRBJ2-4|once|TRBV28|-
CASSRTLAKNIQYF
TGTGCCAGCAGCAGAACCCTAGCCAAAAACATTCAGTACTTC
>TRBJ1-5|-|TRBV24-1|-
CATSASGVQPQHF
TGTGCCACCAGTGCTTCCGGGGTTCAGCCCCAGCATTTT
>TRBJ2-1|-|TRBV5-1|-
CASSLEISVGGVEQFF
TGCGCCAGCAGCTTGGAGATTTCGGTTGGCGGGGTGGAGCAGTTCTTC
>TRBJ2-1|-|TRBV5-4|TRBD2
CASSLGAGGSYNEQFF
TGTGCCAGCAGCTTGGGAGCGGGGGGGTCCTACAATGAGCAGTTCTTC
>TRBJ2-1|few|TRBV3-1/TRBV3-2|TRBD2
CASSRSGGTRYNEQFF
TGTGCCAGCAGCCGTTCCGGGGGGACGAGATACAATGAGCAGTTCTTC
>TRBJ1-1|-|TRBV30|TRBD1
CAWSVTGGRDTEAFF
TGTGCCTGGAGTGTCACAGGGGGCCGTGACACTGAAGCTTTCTTT
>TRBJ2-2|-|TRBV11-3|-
CASSPGTHTGELFF
TGTGCCAGCAGCCCCGGGACTCACACCGGGGAGCTGTTTTTT
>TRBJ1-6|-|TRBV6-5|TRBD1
CASSYGWDRSGSPLHF
TGTGCCAGCAGTTACGGTTGGGACAGGTCGGGTTCACCCCTCCACTTT
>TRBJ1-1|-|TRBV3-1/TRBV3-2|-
CASSPRGTGTEAFF
TGTGCCAGCAGCCCACGGGGGACGGGGACTGAAGCTTTCTTT
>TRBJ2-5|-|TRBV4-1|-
CASSRLIGARQETQYF
TGCGCCAGCAGCCGGCTCATAGGGGCTCGCCAAGAGACCCAGTACTTC
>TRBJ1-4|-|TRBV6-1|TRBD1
CASSDMTGESEKLFF
TGTGCCAGCAGTGACATGACAGGGGAAAGCGAAAAACTGTTTTTT
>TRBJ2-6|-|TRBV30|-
CARTAYRSSGANVLTF
TGTGCCCGCACGGCCTACAGGTCATCAGGGGCCAACGTCCTGACTTTC
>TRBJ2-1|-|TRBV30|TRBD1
CAWMGQGTYNEQFF
TGTGCCTGGATGGGACAGGGAACCTACAATGAGCAGTTCTTC
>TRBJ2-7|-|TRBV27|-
CASSFGSGAYEQYF
TGTGCCAGCAGTTTCGGGAGCGGAGCCTACGAGCAGTACTTC
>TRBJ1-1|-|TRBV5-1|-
CASKETPGDTEAFF
TGCGCCAGCAAGGAAACCCCCGGGGACACTGAAGCTTTCTTT
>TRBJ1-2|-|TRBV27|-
CASSLSPNPSAGGYTF
TGTGCCAGCAGTTTATCCCCTAATCCGTCTGCGGGAGGCTACACCTTC
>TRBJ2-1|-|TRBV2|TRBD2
CASILAGYEQFF
TGTGCCAGCATACTAGCGGGATATGAGCAGTTCTTC
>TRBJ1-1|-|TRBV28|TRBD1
CASSYRGWTEAFF
TGTGCCAGCAGCTACAGGGGGTGGACTGAAGCTTTCTTT
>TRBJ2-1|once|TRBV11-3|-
CASSLVQNNEQFF
TGTGCCAGCAGCTTGGTACAGAATAATGAGCAGTTCTTC
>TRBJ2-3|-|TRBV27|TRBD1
CASSALGGQGTDTQYF
TGTGCCAGCAGTGCCCTAGGAGGACAGGGCACAGATACGCAGTATTTT
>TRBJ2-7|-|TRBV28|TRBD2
CASRAREGYTYEQYF
TGTGCCAGCAGGGCGCGGGAGGGGTATACCTACGAGCAGTACTTC
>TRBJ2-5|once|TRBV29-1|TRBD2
CSVDGRGRETQYF
TGCAGCGTCGATGGGAGGGGCCGAGAGACCCAGTACTTC
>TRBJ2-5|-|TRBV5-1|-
CASSSNRGPETQYF
TGCGCCAGCAGCTCCAATAGGGGCCCGGAGACCCAGTACTTC
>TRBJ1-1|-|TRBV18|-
CASSPIGQGTEAFF
TGTGCCAGCTCACCAATCGGGCAGGGAACTGAAGCTTTCTTT